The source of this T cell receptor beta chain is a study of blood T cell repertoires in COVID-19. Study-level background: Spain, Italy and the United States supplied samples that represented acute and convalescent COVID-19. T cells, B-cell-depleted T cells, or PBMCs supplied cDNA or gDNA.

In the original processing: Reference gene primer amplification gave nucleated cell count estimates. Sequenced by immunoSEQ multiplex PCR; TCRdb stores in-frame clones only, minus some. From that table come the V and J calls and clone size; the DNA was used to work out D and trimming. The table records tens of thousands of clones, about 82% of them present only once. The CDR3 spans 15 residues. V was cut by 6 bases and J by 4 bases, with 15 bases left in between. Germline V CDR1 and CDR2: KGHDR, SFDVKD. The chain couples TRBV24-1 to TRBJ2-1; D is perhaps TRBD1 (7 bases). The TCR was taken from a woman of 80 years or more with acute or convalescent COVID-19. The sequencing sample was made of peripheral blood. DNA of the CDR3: TGTGCCACCAGTCCCGCAGGGGGGTCATACAATGAGCAGTTCTTC. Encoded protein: CATSPAGGSYNEQFF.